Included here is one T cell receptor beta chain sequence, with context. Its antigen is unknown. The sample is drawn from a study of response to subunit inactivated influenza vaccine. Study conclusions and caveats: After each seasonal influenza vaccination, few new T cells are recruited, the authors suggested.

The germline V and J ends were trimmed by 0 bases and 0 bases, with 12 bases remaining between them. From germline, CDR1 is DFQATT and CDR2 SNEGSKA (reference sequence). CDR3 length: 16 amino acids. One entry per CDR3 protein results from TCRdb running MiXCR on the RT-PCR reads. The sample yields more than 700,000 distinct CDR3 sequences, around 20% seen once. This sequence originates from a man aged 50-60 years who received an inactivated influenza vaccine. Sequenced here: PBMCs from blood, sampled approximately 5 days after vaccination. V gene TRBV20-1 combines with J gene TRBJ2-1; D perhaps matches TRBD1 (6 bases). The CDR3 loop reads CSARDLGTRSYNEQFF. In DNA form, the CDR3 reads TGCAGTGCTAGAGATCTCGGGACACGCTCCTACAATGAGCAGTTCTTC.